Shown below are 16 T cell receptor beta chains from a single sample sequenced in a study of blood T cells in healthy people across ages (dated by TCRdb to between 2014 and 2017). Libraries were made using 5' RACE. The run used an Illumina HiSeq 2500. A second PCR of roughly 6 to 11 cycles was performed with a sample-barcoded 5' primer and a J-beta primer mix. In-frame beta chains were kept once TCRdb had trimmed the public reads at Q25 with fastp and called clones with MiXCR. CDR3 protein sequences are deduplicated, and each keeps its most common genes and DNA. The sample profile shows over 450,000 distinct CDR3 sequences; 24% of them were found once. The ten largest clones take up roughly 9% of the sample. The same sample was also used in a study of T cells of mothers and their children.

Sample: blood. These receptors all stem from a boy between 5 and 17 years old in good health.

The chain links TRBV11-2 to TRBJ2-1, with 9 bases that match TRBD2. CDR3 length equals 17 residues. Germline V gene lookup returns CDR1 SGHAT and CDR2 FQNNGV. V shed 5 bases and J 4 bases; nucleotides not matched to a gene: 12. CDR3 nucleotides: TGTGCCAGCAGCACCCGGACTAGCGCCCGAGAATACAATGAGCAGTTCTTC. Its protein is CASSTRTSAREYNEQFF.

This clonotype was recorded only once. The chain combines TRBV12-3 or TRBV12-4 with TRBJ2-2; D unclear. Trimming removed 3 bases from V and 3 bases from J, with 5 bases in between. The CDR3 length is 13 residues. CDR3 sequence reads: CASSFADTGELFF. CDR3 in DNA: TGTGCCAGCAGTTTTGCAGACACCGGGGAGCTGTTTTTT.

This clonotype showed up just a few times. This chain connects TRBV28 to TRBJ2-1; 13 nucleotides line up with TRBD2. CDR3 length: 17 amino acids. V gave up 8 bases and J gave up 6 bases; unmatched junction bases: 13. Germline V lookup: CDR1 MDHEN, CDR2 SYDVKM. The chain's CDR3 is CASGMTSGRTFGNEQFF. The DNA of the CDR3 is TGTGCCAGCGGGATGACTAGCGGGAGGACTTTCGGCAATGAGCAGTTCTTC.

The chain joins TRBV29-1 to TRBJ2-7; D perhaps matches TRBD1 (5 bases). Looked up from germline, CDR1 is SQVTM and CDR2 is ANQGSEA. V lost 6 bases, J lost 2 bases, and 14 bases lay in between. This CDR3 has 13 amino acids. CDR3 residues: CSVSNRLTYEQYF. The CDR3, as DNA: TGCAGCGTGTCAAACAGGTTAACCTACGAGCAGTACTTC.

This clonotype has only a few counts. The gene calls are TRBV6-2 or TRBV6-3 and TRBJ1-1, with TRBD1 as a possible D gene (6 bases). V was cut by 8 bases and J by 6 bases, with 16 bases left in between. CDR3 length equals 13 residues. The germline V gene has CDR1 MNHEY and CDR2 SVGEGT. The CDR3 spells CASYIRGGAEAFF. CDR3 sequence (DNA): TGTGCCAGCTATATTCGGGGGGGCGCTGAAGCTTTCTTT.

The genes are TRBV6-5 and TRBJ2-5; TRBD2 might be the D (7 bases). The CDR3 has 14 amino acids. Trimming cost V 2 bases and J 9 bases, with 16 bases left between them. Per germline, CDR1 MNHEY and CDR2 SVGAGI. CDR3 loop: CASSYIGGQRPQYF. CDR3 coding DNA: TGTGCCAGCAGTTACATCGGGGGGCAGCGTCCCCAGTACTTC.

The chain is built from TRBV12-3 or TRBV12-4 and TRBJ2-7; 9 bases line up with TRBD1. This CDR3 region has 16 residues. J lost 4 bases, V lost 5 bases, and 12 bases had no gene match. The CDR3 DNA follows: TGTGCCAGCAGTCGTAGGCCGGGACAGGGTTCTTACGAGCAGTACTTC. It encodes CASSRRPGQGSYEQYF.

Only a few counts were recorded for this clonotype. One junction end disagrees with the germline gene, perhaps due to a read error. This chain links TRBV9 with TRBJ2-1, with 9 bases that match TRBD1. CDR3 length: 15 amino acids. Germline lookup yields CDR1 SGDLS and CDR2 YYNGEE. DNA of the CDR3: TGTGCCAGCAGCGTAGCGGATACAGGGACAGGGATGAAGTACTTC. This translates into CASSVADTGTGMKYF.

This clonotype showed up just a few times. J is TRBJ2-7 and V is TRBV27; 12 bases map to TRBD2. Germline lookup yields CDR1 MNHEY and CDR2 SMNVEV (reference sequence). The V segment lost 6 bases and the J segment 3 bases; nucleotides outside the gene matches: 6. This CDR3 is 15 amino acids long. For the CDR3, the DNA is TGTGCCAGCAGACTACTAGCGGGAGGAATCTACGAGCAGTACTTC. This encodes CASRLLAGGIYEQYF.

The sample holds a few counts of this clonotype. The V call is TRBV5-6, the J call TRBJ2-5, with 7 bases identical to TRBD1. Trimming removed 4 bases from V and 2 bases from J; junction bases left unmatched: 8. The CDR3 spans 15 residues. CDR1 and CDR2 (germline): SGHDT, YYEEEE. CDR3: CASSRRDSPQETQYF. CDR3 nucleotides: TGTGCCAGCAGCCGCAGGGACAGCCCTCAAGAGACCCAGTACTTC. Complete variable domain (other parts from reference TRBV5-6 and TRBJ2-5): DAGVTQSPTHLIKTRGQQVTLRCSPKSGHDTVSWYQQALGQGPQFIFQYYEEEERQRGNFPDRFSGHQFPNYSSELNVNALLLGDSALYLCASSRRDSPQETQYFGPGTRLLVL.

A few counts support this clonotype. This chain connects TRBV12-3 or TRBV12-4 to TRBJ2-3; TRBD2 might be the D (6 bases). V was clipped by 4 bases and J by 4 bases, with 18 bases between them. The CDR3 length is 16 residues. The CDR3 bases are TGTGCCAGCAGTTCCCGACTGGCGGGGAATGCAGATACGCAGTATTTT. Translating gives CASSSRLAGNADTQYF.

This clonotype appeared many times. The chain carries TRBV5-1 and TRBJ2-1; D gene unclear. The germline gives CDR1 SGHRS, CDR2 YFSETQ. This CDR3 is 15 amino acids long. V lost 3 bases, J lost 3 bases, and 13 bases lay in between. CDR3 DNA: TGCGCCAGCAGCTCTGGTGTGGGTGTCTACAATGAGCAGTTCTTC. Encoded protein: CASSSGVGVYNEQFF.

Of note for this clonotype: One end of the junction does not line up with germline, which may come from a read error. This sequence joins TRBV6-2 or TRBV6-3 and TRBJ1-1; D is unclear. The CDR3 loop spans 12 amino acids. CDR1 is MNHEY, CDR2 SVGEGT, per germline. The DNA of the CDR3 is TGTGCCAGCAGTTACCCTCCGAATGAAGCCTTCTTT. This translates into CASSYPPNEAFF.

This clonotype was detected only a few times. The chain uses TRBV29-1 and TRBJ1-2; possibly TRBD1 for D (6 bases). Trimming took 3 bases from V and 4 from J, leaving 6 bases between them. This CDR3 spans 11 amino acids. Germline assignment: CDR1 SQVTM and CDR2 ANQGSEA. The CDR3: CSVETGYGYTF. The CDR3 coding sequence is TGCAGCGTTGAGACAGGCTATGGCTACACCTTC. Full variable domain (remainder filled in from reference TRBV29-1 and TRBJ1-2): SAVISQKPSRDICQRGTSLTIQCQVDSQVTMMFWYRQQPGQSLTLIATANQGSEATYESGFVIDKFPISRPNLTFSTLTVSNMSPEDSSIYLCSVETGYGYTFGSGTRLTVV.

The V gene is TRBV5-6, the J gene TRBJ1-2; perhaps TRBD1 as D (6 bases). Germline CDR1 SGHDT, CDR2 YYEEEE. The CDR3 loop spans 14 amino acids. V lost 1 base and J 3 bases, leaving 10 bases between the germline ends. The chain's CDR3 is CASSLIQGDYGYTF. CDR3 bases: TGTGCCAGCAGCTTGATACAGGGCGACTATGGCTACACCTTC.

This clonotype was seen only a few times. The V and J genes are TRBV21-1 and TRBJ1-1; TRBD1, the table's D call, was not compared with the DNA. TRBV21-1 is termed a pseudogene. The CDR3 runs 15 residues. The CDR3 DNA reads TGTGCCAGCAGAAATACAGGGAGCAGGAACACTGAAGCTTTCTTT. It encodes CASRNTGSRNTEAFF.